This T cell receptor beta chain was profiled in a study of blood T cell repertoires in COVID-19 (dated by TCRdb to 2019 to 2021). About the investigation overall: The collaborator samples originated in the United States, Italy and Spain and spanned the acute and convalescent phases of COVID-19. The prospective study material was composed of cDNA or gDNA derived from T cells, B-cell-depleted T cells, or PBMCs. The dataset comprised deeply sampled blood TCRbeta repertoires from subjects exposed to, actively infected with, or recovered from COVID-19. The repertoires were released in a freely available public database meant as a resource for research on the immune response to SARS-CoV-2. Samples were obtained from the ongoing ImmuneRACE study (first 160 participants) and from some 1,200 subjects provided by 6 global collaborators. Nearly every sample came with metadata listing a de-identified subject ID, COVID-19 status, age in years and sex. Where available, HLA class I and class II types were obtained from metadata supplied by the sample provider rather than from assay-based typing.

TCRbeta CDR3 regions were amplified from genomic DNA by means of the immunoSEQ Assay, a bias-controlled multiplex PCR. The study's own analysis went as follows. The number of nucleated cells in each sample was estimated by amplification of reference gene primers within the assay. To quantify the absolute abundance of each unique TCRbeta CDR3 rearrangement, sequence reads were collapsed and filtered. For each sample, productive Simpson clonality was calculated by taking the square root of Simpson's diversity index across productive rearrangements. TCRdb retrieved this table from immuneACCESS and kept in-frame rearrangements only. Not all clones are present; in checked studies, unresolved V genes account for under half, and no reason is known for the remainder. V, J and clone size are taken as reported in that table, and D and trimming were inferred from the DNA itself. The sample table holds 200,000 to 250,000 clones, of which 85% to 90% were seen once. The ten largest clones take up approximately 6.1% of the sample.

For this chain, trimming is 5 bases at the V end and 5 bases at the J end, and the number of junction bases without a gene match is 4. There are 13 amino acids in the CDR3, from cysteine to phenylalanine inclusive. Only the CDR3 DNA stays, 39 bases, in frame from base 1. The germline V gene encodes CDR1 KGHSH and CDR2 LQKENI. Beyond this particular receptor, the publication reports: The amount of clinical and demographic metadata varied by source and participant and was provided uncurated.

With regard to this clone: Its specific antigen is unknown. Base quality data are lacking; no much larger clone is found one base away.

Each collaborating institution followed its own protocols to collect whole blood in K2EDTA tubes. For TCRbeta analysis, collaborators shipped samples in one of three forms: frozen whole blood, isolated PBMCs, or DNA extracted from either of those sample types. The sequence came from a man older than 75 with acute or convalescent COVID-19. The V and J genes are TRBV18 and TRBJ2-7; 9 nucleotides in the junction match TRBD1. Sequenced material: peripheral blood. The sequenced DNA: TGTGCCAGCTCAGCCCGGGACAGGGACGAGCAGTACTTC. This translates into CASSARDRDEQYF.